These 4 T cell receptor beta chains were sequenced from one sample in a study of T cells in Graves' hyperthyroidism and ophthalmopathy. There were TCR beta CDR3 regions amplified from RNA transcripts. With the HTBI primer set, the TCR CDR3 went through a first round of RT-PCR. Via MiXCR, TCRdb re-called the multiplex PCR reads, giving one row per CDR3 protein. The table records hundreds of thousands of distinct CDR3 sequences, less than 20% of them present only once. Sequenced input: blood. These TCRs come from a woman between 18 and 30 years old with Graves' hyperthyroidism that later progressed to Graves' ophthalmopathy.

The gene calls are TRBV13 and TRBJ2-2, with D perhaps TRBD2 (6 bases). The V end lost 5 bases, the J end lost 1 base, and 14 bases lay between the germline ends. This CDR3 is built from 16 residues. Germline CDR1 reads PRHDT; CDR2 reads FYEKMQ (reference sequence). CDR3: CASSPAGRMNTGELFF. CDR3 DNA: TGTGCCAGCAGCCCAGCGGGCAGGATGAACACCGGGGAGCTGTTTTTT. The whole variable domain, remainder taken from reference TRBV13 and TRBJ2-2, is AAGVIQSPRHLIKEKRETATLKCYPIPRHDTVYWYQQGPGQDPQFLISFYEKMQSDKGSIPDRFSAQQFSDYHSELNMSSLELGDSALYFCASSPAGRMNTGELFFGEGSRLTVL.

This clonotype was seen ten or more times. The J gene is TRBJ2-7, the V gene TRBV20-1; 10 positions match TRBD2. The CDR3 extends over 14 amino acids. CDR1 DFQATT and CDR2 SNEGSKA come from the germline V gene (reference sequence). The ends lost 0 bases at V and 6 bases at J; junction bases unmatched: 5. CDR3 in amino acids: CSAREGTSDFEQYF. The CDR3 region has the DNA TGCAGTGCTAGAGAAGGGACTAGCGATTTCGAGCAGTACTTC.

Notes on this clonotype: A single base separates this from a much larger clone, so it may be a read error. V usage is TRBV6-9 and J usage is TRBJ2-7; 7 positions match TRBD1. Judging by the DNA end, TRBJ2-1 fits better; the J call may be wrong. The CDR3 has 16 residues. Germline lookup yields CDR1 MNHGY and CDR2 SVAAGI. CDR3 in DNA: TGTGCCAGCAGTTACTCGAAAGGGGGCAGCTCCTACGAGCAGTTCTTC. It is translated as CASSYSKGGSSYEQFF.

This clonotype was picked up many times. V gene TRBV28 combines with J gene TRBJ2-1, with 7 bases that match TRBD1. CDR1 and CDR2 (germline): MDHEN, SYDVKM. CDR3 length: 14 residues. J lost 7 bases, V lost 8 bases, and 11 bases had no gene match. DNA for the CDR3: TGTGCCAGCGGTACAGGGGTTGGTCAGAATGAGCAGTTCTTC. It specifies CASGTGVGQNEQFF.